The clone carrying this T cell receptor beta chain was seen ten or more times. As yet, its antigen is unknown. Pooling was applied to second doses at about 4 or about 12 weeks. The sample originates from a study of T cell responses to AZD1222 COVID-19 vaccine. Study-wide results and limits: Just five to seven people given AZD1222 tested seropositive at baseline. Spike-specific TCR breadth and depth grew following two AZD1222 doses. A reported finding is that nearly half of spike-specific TCRs target unmutated variant regions.

The CDR3 is 15 amino acids. CDR1 is MNHEY, CDR2 SVGAGI, per germline. J was trimmed by 5 bases and V by 5 bases; bases with no gene match: 10. Repertoires were generated with immunoSEQ multiplex PCR, while TCRdb's copy carries only in-frame clones and drops some. The sample has 70,000 to 95,000 clones, about nine tenths seen once; the top ten hold approximately 10%. This TCR came from an adult who received the AZD1222 COVID-19 vaccine. The chain combines TRBV6-5 with TRBJ1-2; 8 nucleotides match TRBD1. Sequenced material: peripheral blood, taken 28 days after the second AZD1222 dose. The CDR3 sequence is CASSRTRTGRYGYTF. As DNA, the CDR3 is TGTGCCAGCAGTAGGACTCGGACAGGGAGATATGGCTACACCTTC.